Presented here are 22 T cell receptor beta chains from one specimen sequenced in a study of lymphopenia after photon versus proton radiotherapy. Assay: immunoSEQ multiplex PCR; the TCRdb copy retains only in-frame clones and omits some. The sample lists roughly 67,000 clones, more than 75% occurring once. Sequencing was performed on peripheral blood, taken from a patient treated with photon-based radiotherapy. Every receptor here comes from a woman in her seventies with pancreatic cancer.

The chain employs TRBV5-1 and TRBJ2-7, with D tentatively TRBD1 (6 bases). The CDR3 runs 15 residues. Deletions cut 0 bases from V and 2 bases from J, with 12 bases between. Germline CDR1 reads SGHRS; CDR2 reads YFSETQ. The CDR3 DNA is TGCGCCAGCAGCTTGGACCCCGGGACAACCTACGAGCAGTACTTC. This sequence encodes CASSLDPGTTYEQYF.

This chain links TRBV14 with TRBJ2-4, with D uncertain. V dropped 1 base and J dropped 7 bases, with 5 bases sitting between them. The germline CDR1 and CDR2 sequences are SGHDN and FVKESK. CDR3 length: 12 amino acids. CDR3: CASSQGVNIQYF. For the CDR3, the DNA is TGTGCCAGCAGCCAAGGCGTGAACATTCAGTACTTC.

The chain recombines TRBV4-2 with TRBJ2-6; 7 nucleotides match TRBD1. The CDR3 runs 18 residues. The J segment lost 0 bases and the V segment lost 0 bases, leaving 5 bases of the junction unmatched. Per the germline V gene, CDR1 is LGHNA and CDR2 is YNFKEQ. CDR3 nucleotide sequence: TGTGCCAGCAGCCAAGAAGCAGGGGGAAGCTCTGGGGCCAACGTCCTGACTTTC. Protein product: CASSQEAGGSSGANVLTF.

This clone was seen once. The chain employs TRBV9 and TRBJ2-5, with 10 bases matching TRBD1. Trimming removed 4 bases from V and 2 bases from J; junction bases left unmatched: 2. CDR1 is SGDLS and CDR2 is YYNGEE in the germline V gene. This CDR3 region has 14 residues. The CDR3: CASSRDRGQETQYF. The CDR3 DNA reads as TGTGCCAGCAGCCGGGACAGGGGACAAGAGACCCAGTACTTC.

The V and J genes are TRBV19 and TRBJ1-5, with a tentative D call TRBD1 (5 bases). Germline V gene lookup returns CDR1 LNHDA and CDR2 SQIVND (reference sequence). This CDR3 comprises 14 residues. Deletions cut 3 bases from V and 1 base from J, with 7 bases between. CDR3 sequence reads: CASSIRGSNQPQHF. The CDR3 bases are TGTGCCAGTAGTATCCGGGGGAGCAATCAGCCCCAGCATTTT.

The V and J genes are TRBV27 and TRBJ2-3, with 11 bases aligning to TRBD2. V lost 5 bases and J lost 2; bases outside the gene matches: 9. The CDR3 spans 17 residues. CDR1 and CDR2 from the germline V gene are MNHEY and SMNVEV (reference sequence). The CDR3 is CASSRGPTSGVTDTQYF. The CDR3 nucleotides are TGTGCCAGCAGTCGCGGACCGACTAGCGGGGTCACAGATACGCAGTATTTT.

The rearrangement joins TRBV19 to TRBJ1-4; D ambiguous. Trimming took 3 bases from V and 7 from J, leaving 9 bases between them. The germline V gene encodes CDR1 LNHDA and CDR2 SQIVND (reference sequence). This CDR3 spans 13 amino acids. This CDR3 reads CASSIGRGEKLFF. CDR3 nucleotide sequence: TGTGCCAGTAGTATCGGACGCGGTGAAAAACTGTTTTTT.

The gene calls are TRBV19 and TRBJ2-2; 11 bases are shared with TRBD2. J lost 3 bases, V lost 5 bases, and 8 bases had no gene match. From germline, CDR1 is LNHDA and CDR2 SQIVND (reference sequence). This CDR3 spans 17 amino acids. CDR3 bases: TGTGCCAGTAGTTATAGCGGGAGGGGGACTTACACCGGGGAGCTGTTTTTT. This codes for CASSYSGRGTYTGELFF.

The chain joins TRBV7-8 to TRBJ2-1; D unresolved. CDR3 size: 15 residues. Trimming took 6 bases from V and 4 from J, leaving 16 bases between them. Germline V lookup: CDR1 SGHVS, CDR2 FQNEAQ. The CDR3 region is CASRLTNGPYNEQFF. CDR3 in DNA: TGTGCCAGCAGGCTTACGAATGGGCCTTACAATGAGCAGTTCTTC.

CDR3 sequence: CASSLGQGSGNTIYF. Written as DNA, the CDR3 is TGTGCCAGCAGCTTAGGACAGGGCAGCGGAAACACCATATATTTT. V usage is TRBV7-8 and J usage is TRBJ1-3, with TRBD1 identical over 7 bases. The germline V gene has CDR1 SGHVS and CDR2 FQNEAQ. CDR3 length equals 15 residues. The ends lost 1 base at V and 4 bases at J; junction bases unmatched: 4. Using reference TRBV7-8 and TRBJ1-3 for the parts outside the CDR3, the full variable domain is GAGVSQSPRYKVAKRGQDVALRCDPISGHVSLFWYQQALGQGPEFLTYFQNEAQLDKSGLPSDRFFAERPEGSVSTLKIQRTQQEDSAVYLCASSLGQGSGNTIYFGEGSWLTVV.

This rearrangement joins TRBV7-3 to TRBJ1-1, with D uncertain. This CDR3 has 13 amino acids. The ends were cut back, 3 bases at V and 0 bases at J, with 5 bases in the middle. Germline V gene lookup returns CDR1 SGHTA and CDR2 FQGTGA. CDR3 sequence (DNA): TGTGCCAGCAGCTTCTCGGTGAACACTGAAGCTTTCTTT. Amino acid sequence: CASSFSVNTEAFF.

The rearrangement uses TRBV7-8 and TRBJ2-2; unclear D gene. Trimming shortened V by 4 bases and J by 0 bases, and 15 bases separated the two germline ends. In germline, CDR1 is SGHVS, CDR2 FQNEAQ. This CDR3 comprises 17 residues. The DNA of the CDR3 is TGTGCCAGCAGCTCCCCCATCGGGTACGCGAACACCGGGGAGCTGTTTTTT. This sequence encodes CASSSPIGYANTGELFF. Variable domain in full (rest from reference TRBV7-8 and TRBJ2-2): GAGVSQSPRYKVAKRGQDVALRCDPISGHVSLFWYQQALGQGPEFLTYFQNEAQLDKSGLPSDRFFAERPEGSVSTLKIQRTQQEDSAVYLCASSSPIGYANTGELFFGEGSRLTVL.

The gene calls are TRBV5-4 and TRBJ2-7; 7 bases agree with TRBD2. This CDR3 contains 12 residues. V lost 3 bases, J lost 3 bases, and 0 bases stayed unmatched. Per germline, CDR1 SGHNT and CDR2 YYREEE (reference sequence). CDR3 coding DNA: TGTGCCAGCAGCTGGGAGGGCTACGAGCAGTACTTC. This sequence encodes CASSWEGYEQYF.

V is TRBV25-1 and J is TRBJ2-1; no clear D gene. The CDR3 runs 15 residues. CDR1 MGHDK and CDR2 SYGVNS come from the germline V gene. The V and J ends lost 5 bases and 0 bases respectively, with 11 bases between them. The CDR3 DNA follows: TGTGCCAGCAGTAGAGCGCCTAGCTCCTACAATGAGCAGTTCTTC. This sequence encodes CASSRAPSSYNEQFF. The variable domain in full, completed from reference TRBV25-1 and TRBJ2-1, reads EADIYQTPRYLVIGTGKKITLECSQTMGHDKMYWYQQDPGMELHLIHYSYGVNSTEKGDLSSESTVSRIRTEHFPLTLESARPSHTSQYLCASSRAPSSYNEQFFGPGTRLTVL.

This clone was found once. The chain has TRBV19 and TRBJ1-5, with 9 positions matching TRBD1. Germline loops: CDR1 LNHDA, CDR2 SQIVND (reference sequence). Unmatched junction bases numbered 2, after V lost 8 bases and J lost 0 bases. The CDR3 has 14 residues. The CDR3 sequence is CASGQGTSNQPQHF. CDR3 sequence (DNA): TGTGCCAGTGGACAGGGGACTAGCAATCAGCCCCAGCATTTT.

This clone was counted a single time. DNA of the CDR3: TGTGCCAGCAGCGTAGTTCCGGAAGGACAGGGAGCCGAGCAGTACTTC. Residues: CASSVVPEGQGAEQYF. This chain links TRBV9 with TRBJ2-7, with 8 bases that match TRBD1. V dropped 0 bases and J dropped 6; count of bases not matched to a gene: 11. The CDR3 sequence is 16 residues long. Germline V gene data show CDR1 as SGDLS and CDR2 as YYNGEE.

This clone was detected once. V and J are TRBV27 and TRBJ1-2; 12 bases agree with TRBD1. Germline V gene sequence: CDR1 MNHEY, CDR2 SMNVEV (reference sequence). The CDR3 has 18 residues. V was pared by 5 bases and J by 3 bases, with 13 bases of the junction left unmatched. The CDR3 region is CASSLHPGQGAPHYGYTF. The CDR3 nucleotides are TGTGCCAGCAGTCTGCACCCGGGACAGGGGGCCCCCCACTATGGCTACACCTTC.

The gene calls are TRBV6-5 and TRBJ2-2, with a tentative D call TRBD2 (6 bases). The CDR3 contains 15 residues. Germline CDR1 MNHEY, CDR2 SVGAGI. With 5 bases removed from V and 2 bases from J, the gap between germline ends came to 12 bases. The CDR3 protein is CASSHGTLNTGELFF. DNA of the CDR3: TGTGCCAGCAGTCACGGGACTCTAAACACCGGGGAGCTGTTTTTT.

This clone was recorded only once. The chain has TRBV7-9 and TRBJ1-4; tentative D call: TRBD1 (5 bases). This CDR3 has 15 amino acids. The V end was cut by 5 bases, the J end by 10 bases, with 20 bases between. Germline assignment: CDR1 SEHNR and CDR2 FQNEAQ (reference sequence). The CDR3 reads CASSATSREEGKLFF. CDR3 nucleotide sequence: TGTGCCAGCAGCGCCACCTCCAGGGAGGAGGGAAAACTGTTTTTT.

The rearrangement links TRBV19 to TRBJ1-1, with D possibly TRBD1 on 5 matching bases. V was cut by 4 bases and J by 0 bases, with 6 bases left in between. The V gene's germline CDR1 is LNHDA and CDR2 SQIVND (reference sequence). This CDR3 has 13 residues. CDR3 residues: CASSKTVNTEAFF. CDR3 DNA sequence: TGTGCCAGTAGTAAGACAGTGAACACTGAAGCTTTCTTT.

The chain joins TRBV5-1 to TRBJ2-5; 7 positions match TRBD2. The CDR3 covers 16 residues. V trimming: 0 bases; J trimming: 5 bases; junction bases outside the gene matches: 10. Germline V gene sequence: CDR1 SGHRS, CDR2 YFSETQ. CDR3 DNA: TGCGCCAGCAGCTTGGGGGCGCGGGGGTTCGGTGAGACCCAGTACTTC. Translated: CASSLGARGFGETQYF.

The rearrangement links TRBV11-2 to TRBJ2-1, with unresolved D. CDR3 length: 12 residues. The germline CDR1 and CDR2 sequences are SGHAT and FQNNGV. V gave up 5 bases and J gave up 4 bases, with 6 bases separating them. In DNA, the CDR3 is TGTGCCAGCAGCCGAGTTTACAATGAGCAGTTCTTC. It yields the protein CASSRVYNEQFF.